Listed below are T cell receptor beta chains from one sample, sequenced in a study of blood T cells in healthy people across ages. TCRdb passed the 5' RACE reads through MiXCR, listing each CDR3 protein once. The sample records approximately 580,000 distinct CDR3 sequences, more than 20% being singletons. This same sample was also taken into another study, of T cells of mothers and their children.

Sequences were obtained from blood. The source is a boy between 10 and 17 years old in good health. Each CDR3 is given with its conserved first and last residue. D genes are given only for firm matches. Size is stated for part of the rows, as once, few or many counts, or as a class when the clone is expanded.

d_call,j_call,cdr3_length,clone_size,v_call,cdr3_nt,cdr3_aa
TRBD1,TRBJ2-3,19,few,TRBV29-1,TGCAGCGTTCCCCTAGGGACCAGGGGGCTATATCGTGGCACAGATACGCAGTATTTT,CSVPLGTRGLYRGTDTQYF
TRBD2,TRBJ2-1,16,-,TRBV7-2,TGTGCCAGCAGCTTAGTGAGCGGGGGCGCCTACAATGAGCAGTTCTTC,CASSLVSGGAYNEQFF
-,TRBJ2-1,16,few,TRBV27,TGTGCCAGCAGTTTCCGGGACGCCATACCTATCGGTGAGCAGTTCTTC,CASSFRDAIPIGEQFF
-,TRBJ2-1,12,-,TRBV7-2,TGTGCCAGCAGCTCCACCTACAATGAGCAGTTCTTC,CASSSTYNEQFF
-,TRBJ2-1,13,few,TRBV9,TGTGCCAGCAGCGCACCTGCTAGCGATGAGCAGTTCTTC,CASSAPASDEQFF
TRBD1,TRBJ2-5,16,few,TRBV28,TGTGCCAGCAGTTTAGAGAGGACAGGGGGTCCTGTGACCCAGTACTTC,CASSLERTGGPVTQYF
TRBD1,TRBJ2-1,15,few,TRBV9,TGTGCCAGCAGCGTAGACCCAGGGGGCTGGAATGAGCAGTTCTTC,CASSVDPGGWNEQFF
-,TRBJ1-1,15,-,TRBV7-2,TGTGCCAGCAGCTTAGCCGGCAGGGGGAACACTGAAGCTTTCTTT,CASSLAGRGNTEAFF
-,TRBJ1-4,14,-,TRBV30,TGTGCCTGGTCTGCGACCACTCCGGGCGAAAAACTGTTTTTT,CAWSATTPGEKLFF
-,TRBJ1-2,15,few,TRBV5-5,TGTGCCAGCAGCCTCACGTGGTTCCAGAACTATGGCTACACCTTC,CASSLTWFQNYGYTF
-,TRBJ2-2,14,-,TRBV5-1,TGCGCCAGCAGCGGAGTACTCGACACCGGGGAGCTGTTTTTT,CASSGVLDTGELFF
TRBD1,TRBJ1-5,15,-,TRBV7-2,TGTGCCAGCAGCTGGGGACAGGGGAAAAATCAGCCCCAGCATTTT,CASSWGQGKNQPQHF
-,TRBJ2-7,18,-,TRBV7-8,TGTGCCAGCAGCTTAACCGACGTTCGGACGGAGAGCTCCTACGAGCAGTACTTC,CASSLTDVRTESSYEQYF
-,TRBJ1-1,14,many,TRBV4-3,TGCGCCAGCAGCCAGGACTACGGAGGGACTGAAGCTTTCTTT,CASSQDYGGTEAFF
-,TRBJ1-2,13,-,TRBV27,TGTGCCAGCAGTTTTTCAGGGTTTGACGGCTACACCTTC,CASSFSGFDGYTF
TRBD2,TRBJ2-7,16,-,TRBV7-9,TGTGCCAGCAGCACCACCTCTAGCGGGAGCTCCTACGAGCAGTACTTC,CASSTTSSGSSYEQYF
-,TRBJ1-6,13,-,TRBV20-1,TGCAGTGCTCCCCGGGGGGGTAATTCACCCCTCCACTTT,CSAPRGGNSPLHF
-,TRBJ2-3,13,-,TRBV7-3,TGTGCCAGCAGCTTAGACCCCTTAGATACGCAGTATTTT,CASSLDPLDTQYF
-,TRBJ1-1,13,-,TRBV6-5,TGTGCCTCCGGCCCGGGGCCGAACACTGAAGCTTTCTTT,CASGPGPNTEAFF
TRBD2,TRBJ2-1,16,few,TRBV7-3,TGTGCCAGCAGCTTAACCGCGGCGGGGGGGATCAATGAGCAGTTCTTC,CASSLTAAGGINEQFF
-,TRBJ1-6,14,-,TRBV4-1,TGCGCCAGCAGCCAACCCGGGACCACACCACCCCTCCACTTT,CASSQPGTTPPLHF
-,TRBJ2-3,15,-,TRBV7-2,TGTGCCAGCAGCTTAGAGCGCCGGGGCACAGATACGCAGTATTTT,CASSLERRGTDTQYF
TRBD2,TRBJ2-5,13,-,TRBV7-6,TGTGCCAGCCACCAGGCGGGGGAAGAGACCCAGTACTTC,CASHQAGEETQYF
-,TRBJ2-1,16,-,TRBV5-1,TGCGCCAGCAGCTTGAGGAGGACAGATTTTTACAATGAGCAGTTCTTC,CASSLRRTDFYNEQFF
TRBD1,TRBJ2-7,14,-,TRBV29-1,TGCAGCGTGGACTCGGGACAGGGCTCCTACGAGCAGTACTTC,CSVDSGQGSYEQYF
-,TRBJ2-1,15,few,TRBV5-1,TGCGCCAGCAGCTTGGGCTCGCCAGGGGACAATGAGCAGTTCTTC,CASSLGSPGDNEQFF
TRBD1,TRBJ1-6,17,few,TRBV28,TGTGCCAGCAGTTTGGGACAGGCGAGCTCCTATAATTCACCCCTCCACTTT,CASSLGQASSYNSPLHF
-,TRBJ2-5,11,many,TRBV20-1,TGCAGTGCCTTACTTCGGGAGACCCAGTACTTC,CSALLRETQYF
TRBD2,TRBJ2-3,17,few,TRBV29-1,TGCAGCGTCGGAAACCCACTAGCGGGGACTAGCACAGATACGCAGTATTTT,CSVGNPLAGTSTDTQYF
-,TRBJ1-5,12,few,TRBV20-1,TGCAGTGCTTTCGGACAGAATCAGCCCCAGCATTTT,CSAFGQNQPQHF
TRBD1,TRBJ2-1,18,many,TRBV20-1,TGCAGTGCTAGAGACCCAAACACCCGGGACAGGGGGCGATATGAGCAGTTCTTC,CSARDPNTRDRGRYEQFF
-,TRBJ1-6,14,few,TRBV27,TGTGCCAGCAGTCCCGGGTCGGGGAATTCACCCCTCCACTTT,CASSPGSGNSPLHF
TRBD1,TRBJ1-2,14,-,TRBV7-9,TGTGCCAGCAGCAAGTGGGACAGGGGGCTTCGCTACACCTTC,CASSKWDRGLRYTF
-,TRBJ1-5,15,few,TRBV27,TGTGCCAGCAGCTCTCTGACACGTGGCAATCAGCCCCAGCATTTT,CASSSLTRGNQPQHF
-,TRBJ1-1,15,-,TRBV11-2,TGTGCCAGCAGTCCATTAGTAGGACTGTTCACTGAAGCTTTCTTT,CASSPLVGLFTEAFF
TRBD1,TRBJ2-1,19,-,TRBV7-9,TGTGCCAGCAGCTTACGTTATAGCGAGACAGGGGGCTCCTACAATGAGCAGTTCTTC,CASSLRYSETGGSYNEQFF
TRBD2,TRBJ2-1,14,few,TRBV4-3,TGCGCCAGCAGCCAGACTAGCGGGCCGGATGAGCAGTTCTTC,CASSQTSGPDEQFF
-,TRBJ1-4,16,-,TRBV7-9,TGTGCCAGCAGCTTAGCGCGGGGAAGAACTAATGAAAAACTGTTTTTT,CASSLARGRTNEKLFF
TRBD2,TRBJ2-7,16,-,TRBV7-2,TGTGCCAGCAGCTTAAGGGGGACTAGCGGGAGACGCGAGCAGTACTTC,CASSLRGTSGRREQYF
TRBD1,TRBJ2-7,14,-,TRBV10-3,TGTGCCATCACGGGACAGCAGACAGGGAGCGAGCAGTACTTC,CAITGQQTGSEQYF
TRBD2,TRBJ2-3,14,-,TRBV20-1,TGCAGTCCCTCCGGCACGGGACTAAAAGATACGCAGTATTTT,CSPSGTGLKDTQYF
-,TRBJ1-2,11,-,TRBV20-1,TGCAGTGCTCGGGACCAAATGGCCCCGATCTTC,CSARDQMAPIF
-,TRBJ1-1,16,-,TRBV7-9,TGTGCCAGCAGCGCTTACCGTAGGGGGGAGAGCACTGAAGCTTTCTTT,CASSAYRRGESTEAFF
-,TRBJ2-2,15,few,TRBV2,TGTGCCACCCTAGGGGGGGAAGCGAACACCGGGGAGCTGTTTTTT,CATLGGEANTGELFF
-,TRBJ2-7,12,few,TRBV20-1,TGCAGTGCTAGAACTGGCTCCTACGAGCAGTACTTC,CSARTGSYEQYF
-,TRBJ2-7,12,few,TRBV14,TGTGCCAGCAGCCAAGATGGTCAGGGTTGGTACTTC,CASSQDGQGWYF
-,TRBJ2-3,18,few,TRBV28,TGTGCCAGCAGTATCCACCCCGGGACAACGGACCTCACAGATACGCAGTATTTT,CASSIHPGTTDLTDTQYF
-,TRBJ1-1,15,few,TRBV7-9,TGTGCCAGCAGCTTAGTAGTGGAAAGCGGGACTGAAGCTTTCTTT,CASSLVVESGTEAFF